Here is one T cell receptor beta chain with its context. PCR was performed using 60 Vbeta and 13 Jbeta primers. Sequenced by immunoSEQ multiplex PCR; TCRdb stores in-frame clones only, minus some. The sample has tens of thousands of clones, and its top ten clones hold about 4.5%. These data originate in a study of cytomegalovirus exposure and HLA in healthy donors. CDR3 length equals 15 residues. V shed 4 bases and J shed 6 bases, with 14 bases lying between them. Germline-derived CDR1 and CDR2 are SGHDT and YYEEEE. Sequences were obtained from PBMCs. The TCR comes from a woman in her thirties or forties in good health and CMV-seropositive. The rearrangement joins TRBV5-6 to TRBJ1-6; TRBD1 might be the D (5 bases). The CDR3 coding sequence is TGTGCCAGCAGCCCGGACGGGGGGGGTAATTCACCCCTCCACTTT. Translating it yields CASSPDGGGNSPLHF.